What follows are 19 T cell receptor beta chains derived from one specimen sequenced in a study. TCRdb called the RT-PCR reads again in MiXCR, with one record for every CDR3 protein. The sample carries about 680,000 distinct CDR3 sequences, 11% to 15% recorded once. What was sequenced was memory CD4+ T cells from blood. These receptor sequences come from a female donor in good health, serving as a healthy control.

This clonotype occurred a few times. The V and J genes are TRBV5-6 and TRBJ1-1; D possibly corresponds to TRBD1 (6 bases). The CDR3 extends over 13 amino acids. Germline V gene lookup returns CDR1 SGHDT and CDR2 YYEEEE. V dropped 2 bases and J dropped 7 bases, with 12 bases sitting between them. CDR3: CASSFRGGVEAFF. The CDR3, as DNA: TGTGCCAGCAGCTTCCGGGGGGGCGTTGAAGCTTTCTTT.

Ten or more counts support this clonotype. The rearrangement uses TRBV20-1 and TRBJ2-5; 9 bases are shared with TRBD2. This CDR3 is built from 12 residues. The germline CDR1 and CDR2 sequences are DFQATT and SNEGSKA (reference sequence). Unmatched junction bases numbered 12, after V lost 6 bases and J lost 13 bases. CDR3 nucleotide sequence: TGCAGTGCAAAGCCGGGGGCTAGCGGGGCGTACTTC. This gives the protein CSAKPGASGAYF.

This chain connects TRBV20-1 to TRBJ2-1; possibly TRBD2 for D (6 bases). V was cut by 6 bases and J by 4 bases, with 19 bases left in between. The CDR3 totals 15 residues. Germline-derived CDR1 and CDR2 are DFQATT and SNEGSKA (reference sequence). The CDR3 DNA is TGCAGTGCCGCCAGACTAGACGCTGGATACAATGAGCAGTTCTTC. It specifies CSAARLDAGYNEQFF.

This clonotype was observed many times. The V call is TRBV12-3 or TRBV12-4, the J call TRBJ2-1, with a tentative D call TRBD1 (6 bases). The V end was cut by 7 bases, the J end by 10 bases, with 11 bases between. The CDR3 runs 11 residues. The CDR3: CASILTGEQFF. The CDR3, as DNA: TGTGCCAGCATCCTCACAGGGGAGCAGTTCTTC.

This clonotype has a handful of counts. The chain recombines TRBV5-1 with TRBJ2-3; 11 positions agree with TRBD2. CDR3 size: 18 residues. Germline CDR1 reads SGHRS; CDR2 reads YFSETQ. Unmatched junction bases numbered 8, after V lost 1 base and J lost 1 base. The CDR3 reads CASSLSASGRWGTDTQYF. The DNA for the CDR3 is TGCGCCAGCAGCTTGAGCGCTAGCGGGAGGTGGGGCACAGATACGCAGTATTTT.

The chain couples TRBV7-2 to TRBJ2-3; D unclear. Germline V gene sequence: CDR1 SGHTA, CDR2 FQGNSA. Trimming took 6 bases from V and 1 from J, leaving 8 bases between them. The CDR3 consists of 13 residues. As DNA, the CDR3 is TGTGCCAGCAGGGGATGGGGCACAGATACGCAGTATTTT. Translated, it gives CASRGWGTDTQYF.

The chain recombines TRBV7-2 with TRBJ2-7, with 8 bases lining up with TRBD1. V dropped 4 bases and J dropped 6; count of bases not matched to a gene: 2. Germline CDR1 and CDR2: SGHTA and FQGNSA. The CDR3 runs 12 residues. This CDR3 is CASSYRGVEQYF. CDR3 in DNA: TGTGCCAGCAGCTACAGGGGGGTCGAGCAGTACTTC.

This clonotype was observed a few times. The chain combines TRBV20-1 with TRBJ2-5, with D possibly being TRBD2 (5 bases). Germline V CDR1 and CDR2: DFQATT, SNEGSKA (reference sequence). The length of the CDR3 is 14 residues. Trimming took 6 bases from V and 7 from J, leaving 21 bases between them. The CDR3 sequence is CSAPAPGLGGTQYF. The CDR3, as DNA: TGCAGTGCCCCAGCTCCGGGCCTAGGAGGGACCCAGTACTTC.

This clonotype has ten or more counts. The chain couples TRBV5-5 to TRBJ1-4; D not certain. This CDR3 comprises 14 residues. V was trimmed by 4 bases and J by 6 bases, leaving 13 bases between them. CDR1 is SGHKS, CDR2 YYEKEE, per germline (reference sequence). Written as DNA, the CDR3 is TGTGCCAGCAGCCCGTGGACGGTAGATGAAAAACTGTTTTTT. It is translated as CASSPWTVDEKLFF.

This chain links TRBV6-6 with TRBJ1-1; possibly TRBD1 for D (6 bases). CDR3 length: 11 amino acids. Germline CDR1 MNHNY, CDR2 SVGAGI (reference sequence). With 6 bases removed from V and 8 bases from J, the gap between germline ends came to 10 bases. This chain's CDR3 is CASRQDREAFF. CDR3 DNA sequence: TGTGCCAGCAGACAAGACAGGGAAGCTTTCTTT.

There are many counts of this clonotype. The J gene is TRBJ2-1, the V gene TRBV5-1, with D possibly being TRBD2 (5 bases). Germline CDR1 and CDR2: SGHRS and YFSETQ. The CDR3 consists of 16 residues. The V end lost 3 bases, the J end lost 1 base, and 14 bases lay between the germline ends. CDR3 residues: CASSSGTVASYNEQFF. The DNA of the CDR3 is TGCGCCAGCAGCTCGGGAACAGTCGCATCCTACAATGAGCAGTTCTTC.

This rearrangement joins TRBV20-1 to TRBJ2-5; 7 nucleotides align to TRBD2. Germline V gene lookup returns CDR1 DFQATT and CDR2 SNEGSKA (reference sequence). CDR3 length equals 15 residues. The V gene end was trimmed by 0 bases and the J gene end by 1 base; junction bases not matched to a gene: 5. In DNA form, the CDR3 reads TGCAGTGCTAGAGATAGCGCTAGCGGCCAAGAGACCCAGTACTTC. Its protein product is CSARDSASGQETQYF.

V gene TRBV11-2 combines with J gene TRBJ2-5, with 7 bases identical to TRBD1. CDR1 is SGHAT and CDR2 is FQNNGV in the germline V gene. CDR3 size: 15 residues. J was trimmed by 5 bases and V by 7 bases; bases with no gene match: 13. The CDR3 DNA sequence: TGTGCCAGCACCCAAGGAGCAGGGGGTATCGAGACCCAGTACTTC. Amino acid sequence: CASTQGAGGIETQYF.

J is TRBJ1-5 and V is TRBV25-1; D possibly corresponds to TRBD1 (5 bases). V lost 1 base, J lost 3 bases, and 7 bases lay in between. The length of the CDR3 is 14 residues. From germline, CDR1 is MGHDK and CDR2 SYGVNS. The CDR3 protein is CASSESQANQPQHF. The DNA of the CDR3 is TGTGCCAGCAGTGAATCACAGGCCAATCAGCCCCAGCATTTT.

The chain employs TRBV3-1 and TRBJ1-4; D is uncertain. CDR1 is LGHDT and CDR2 is YNNKEL in the germline V gene (reference sequence). The germline V and J ends were trimmed by 8 bases and 8 bases, with 12 bases remaining between them. This CDR3 spans 12 amino acids. The CDR3 nucleotides are TGTGCCAGCGGCGATTTAAAAGAAAAACTGTTTTTT. Protein sequence: CASGDLKEKLFF.

V and J are TRBV6-1 and TRBJ1-5; D gene ambiguous. Trimming cost V 3 bases and J 4 bases, with 10 bases left between them. Germline CDR1 and CDR2: MNHNS and SASEGT. This CDR3 spans 14 amino acids. The CDR3 loop reads CASSEDWGNQPQHF. CDR3 coding DNA: TGTGCCAGCAGTGAGGACTGGGGAAATCAGCCCCAGCATTTT.

The V and J genes are TRBV18 and TRBJ1-3, with D perhaps matching TRBD1 (6 bases). Trimming pared 3 bases from V and 0 bases from J, leaving 12 bases between. The CDR3 has 16 residues. From germline, CDR1 is KGHSH and CDR2 LQKENI. This chain's CDR3 is CASSPTGPFSGNTIYF. The CDR3 DNA sequence: TGTGCCAGCTCACCCACAGGGCCCTTCTCTGGAAACACCATATATTTT.

This clonotype was counted at least ten times. The chain uses TRBV6-2 or TRBV6-3 and TRBJ2-7, with 8 positions matching TRBD1. This CDR3 comprises 15 residues. J lost 5 bases, V lost 2 bases, and 8 bases had no gene match. Germline V gives CDR1 MNHEY, CDR2 SVGEGT. The CDR3 here is CASSYLQGAWDEQYF. CDR3 nucleotide sequence: TGTGCCAGCAGTTACCTCCAGGGGGCTTGGGACGAGCAGTACTTC.

This clonotype has a handful of counts. The chain combines TRBV11-2 with TRBJ2-2; D might be TRBD1 or TRBD2, each matching 5 bases. Germline-derived CDR1 and CDR2 are SGHAT and FQNNGV. The CDR3 sequence is 15 residues long. Trimming left V 5 bases short and J 5 bases short, with 15 bases between. The CDR3 region is CASSAEGLGTGELFF. In DNA, the CDR3 is TGTGCCAGCAGCGCTGAGGGGCTCGGGACCGGGGAGCTGTTTTTT. Drawing the rest from reference TRBV11-2 and TRBJ2-2, the complete variable domain is EAGVAQSPRYKIIEKRQSVAFWCNPISGHATLYWYQQILGQGPKLLIQFQNNGVVDDSQLPKDRFSAERLKGVDSTLKIQPAKLEDSAVYLCASSAEGLGTGELFFGEGSRLTVL.